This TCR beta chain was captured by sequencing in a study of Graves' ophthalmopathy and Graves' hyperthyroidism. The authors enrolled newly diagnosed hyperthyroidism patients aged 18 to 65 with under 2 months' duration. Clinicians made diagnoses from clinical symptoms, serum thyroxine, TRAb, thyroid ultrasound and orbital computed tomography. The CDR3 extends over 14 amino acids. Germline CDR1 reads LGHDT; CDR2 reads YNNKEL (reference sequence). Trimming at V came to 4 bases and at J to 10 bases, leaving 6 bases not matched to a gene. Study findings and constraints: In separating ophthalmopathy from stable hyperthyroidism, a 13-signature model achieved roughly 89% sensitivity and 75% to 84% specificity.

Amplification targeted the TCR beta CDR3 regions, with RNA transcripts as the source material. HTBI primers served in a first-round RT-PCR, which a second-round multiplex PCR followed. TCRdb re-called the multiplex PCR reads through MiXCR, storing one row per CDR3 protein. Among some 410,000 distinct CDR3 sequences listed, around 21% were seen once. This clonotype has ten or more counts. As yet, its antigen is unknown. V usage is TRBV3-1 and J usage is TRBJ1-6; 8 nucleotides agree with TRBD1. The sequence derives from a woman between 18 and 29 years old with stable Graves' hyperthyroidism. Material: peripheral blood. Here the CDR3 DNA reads TGTGCCAGCAGCCCGGACAGGGATGTATCACCCCTCCACTTT. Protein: CASSPDRDVSPLHF.